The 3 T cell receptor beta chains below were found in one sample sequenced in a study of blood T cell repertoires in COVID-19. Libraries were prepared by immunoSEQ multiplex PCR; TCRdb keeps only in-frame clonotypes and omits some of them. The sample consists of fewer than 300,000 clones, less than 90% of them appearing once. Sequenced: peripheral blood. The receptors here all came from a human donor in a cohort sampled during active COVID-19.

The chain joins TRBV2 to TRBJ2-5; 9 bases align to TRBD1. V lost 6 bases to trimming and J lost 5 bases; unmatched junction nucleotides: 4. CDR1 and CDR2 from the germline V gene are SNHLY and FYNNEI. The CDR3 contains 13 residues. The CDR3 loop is CASRRQGGETQYF. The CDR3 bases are TGTGCCAGCAGGAGACAGGGGGGGGAGACCCAGTACTTC.

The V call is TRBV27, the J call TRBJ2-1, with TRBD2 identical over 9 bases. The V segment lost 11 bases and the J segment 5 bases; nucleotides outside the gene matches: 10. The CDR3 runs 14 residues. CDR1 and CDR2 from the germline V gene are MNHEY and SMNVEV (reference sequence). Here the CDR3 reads CAPGAGGVNNEQFF. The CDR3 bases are TGTGCCCCCGGGGCGGGAGGGGTGAACAATGAGCAGTTCTTC.

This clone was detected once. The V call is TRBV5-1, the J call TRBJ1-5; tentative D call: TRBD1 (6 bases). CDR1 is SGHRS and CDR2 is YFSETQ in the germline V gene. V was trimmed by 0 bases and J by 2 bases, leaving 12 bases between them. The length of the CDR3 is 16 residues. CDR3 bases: TGCGCCAGCAGCTTGGGTGGGGGGGCTGGCAATCAGCCCCAGCATTTT. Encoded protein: CASSLGGGAGNQPQHF.